Below, 20 T cell receptor beta chains from the same sample are listed, as sequenced in a study of blood T cell repertoires in COVID-19 (dated by TCRdb to about 2020). The receptor library was made with the immunoSEQ multiplex PCR assay. TCRdb limited this immuneACCESS table to in-frame rearrangements with V and J called. A share of clones is missing; checked studies link under half to unresolved V genes, and the rest is unexplained. The sample table records some 170,000 clones; roughly 84% of these occur just once. The ten biggest clones cover 15% of the sample. What was sequenced was PBMCs or T cells enriched from blood (not recorded which). The source of these receptors is a man aged 50 or older who had recovered from COVID-19.

The rearrangement links TRBV10-3 to TRBJ1-3, with D hard to call. Trimming shortened V by 6 bases and J by 2 bases, and 5 bases separated the two germline ends. This CDR3 comprises 12 residues. Per germline, CDR1 ENHRY and CDR2 SYGVKD. This CDR3 is CAISPAGNTIYF. The CDR3 DNA is TGTGCCATCAGCCCCGCTGGAAACACCATATATTTT.

V and J are TRBV14 and TRBJ2-2; TRBD2 matches at 14 bases. Germline values: CDR1 SGHDN, CDR2 FVKESK. CDR3 size: 17 residues. Trimming at V came to 1 base and at J to 4 bases, leaving 2 bases not matched to a gene. The CDR3 DNA sequence: TGTGCCAGCAGCCAAGGACTAGCGGGGGGGCGCACCGGGGAGCTGTTTTTT. Amino acid sequence: CASSQGLAGGRTGELFF.

This clone appeared a few times. This sequence joins TRBV7-9 and TRBJ2-5, with 15 nucleotides matching TRBD2. The CDR3 sequence is 19 residues long. In germline, CDR1 is SEHNR, CDR2 FQNEAQ (reference sequence). The junction had 14 bases not matched to a gene; V was cut back by 3 bases and J by 6 bases. CDR3 sequence reads: CASSFSGTSGGIHGKTQYF. The CDR3 region has the DNA TGTGCCAGCAGCTTCTCCGGGACTAGCGGGGGGATCCATGGGAAGACCCAGTACTTC. Variable domain in full (rest from reference TRBV7-9 and TRBJ2-5): DTGVSQNPRHKITKRGQNVTFRCDPISEHNRLYWYRQTLGQGPEFLTYFQNEAQLEKSRLLSDRFSAERPKGSFSTLEIQRTEQGDSAMYLCASSFSGTSGGIHGKTQYFGPGTRLLVL.

In its sample, this clone was seen once. This rearrangement joins TRBV7-9 to TRBJ2-7; 10 bases line up with TRBD2. The CDR3 runs 14 residues. Germline-derived CDR1 and CDR2 are SEHNR and FQNEAQ (reference sequence). Trimming removed 5 bases from V and 7 bases from J; junction bases left unmatched: 8. The CDR3 region is CASSVSGGAGEQYF. DNA of the CDR3: TGTGCCAGCAGCGTCAGCGGGGGGGCCGGAGAGCAGTACTTC.

The V call is TRBV19, the J call TRBJ2-1; 9 bases fit TRBD2. V gave up 9 bases and J gave up 7 bases; unmatched junction bases: 4. Germline V gene data show CDR1 as LNHDA and CDR2 as SQIVND (reference sequence). The CDR3 has 12 amino acids. CDR3 in DNA: TGTGCCAGCGGGACTAGCTGGAATGAGCAGTTCTTC. Its translation: CASGTSWNEQFF.

The J gene is TRBJ1-1, the V gene TRBV5-1, with 9 bases fitting TRBD1. This CDR3 contains 15 residues. The germline V gene encodes CDR1 SGHRS and CDR2 YFSETQ. With V trimmed by 3 bases and J by 5 bases, 8 bases remained unmatched. CDR3 DNA sequence: TGCGCCAGCAGCTGGGGGACAGGGTCTTCGACTGAAGCTTTCTTT. Encoded protein: CASSWGTGSSTEAFF.

This chain uses TRBV5-1 with TRBJ2-7; D may be TRBD2 (7 bases). Germline V gene sequence: CDR1 SGHRS, CDR2 YFSETQ. The CDR3 spans 15 residues. V dropped 0 bases and J dropped 7 bases, with 17 bases sitting between them. The DNA of the CDR3 is TGCGCCAGCAGCTTGGGTGTCGGGGGGCGCCGGGAGCAGTACTTC. This encodes CASSLGVGGRREQYF.

This clone was counted between two and nine times. The V gene is TRBV3-1 (or the pseudogene TRBV3-2), the J gene TRBJ2-3, with D possibly matching TRBD2 (5 bases). This CDR3 spans 12 amino acids. Germline V lookup: CDR1 LGHDT, CDR2 YNNKEL (reference sequence). The V and J ends lost 4 bases and 9 bases respectively, with 11 bases between them. The CDR3 coding sequence is TGTGCCAGCAGCCCGAGGGTCGAGACGCAGTATTTT. Its protein is CASSPRVETQYF.

The genes are TRBV28 and TRBJ1-4, with 9 nucleotides matching TRBD1. The CDR3 consists of 15 residues. Trimming took 3 bases from V and 3 from J; bases not matched to a gene: 2. The V gene's germline CDR1 is MDHEN and CDR2 SYDVKM. Written as DNA, the CDR3 is TGTGCCAGCAGTTTGGGGGACAGGGCTAATGAAAAACTGTTTTTT. Its protein product is CASSLGDRANEKLFF.

CDR3 loop: CASSQADSPDSPLHF. The CDR3, as DNA: TGCGCCAGCAGCCAAGCAGACAGTCCGGATTCACCCCTCCACTTT. V usage is TRBV4-1 and J usage is TRBJ1-6; a possible D gene is TRBD1 (5 bases). V lost 1 base and J 8 bases, leaving 12 bases between the germline ends. Germline CDR1 and CDR2: MGHRA and YSYEKL. CDR3 length equals 15 residues.

This chain joins TRBV6-5 and TRBJ1-5, with TRBD1 identical over 7 bases. CDR3 length: 12 residues. V was clipped by 7 bases and J by 5 bases; unmatched bases: 2. The germline V gene encodes CDR1 MNHEY and CDR2 SVGAGI. The DNA of the CDR3 is TGTGCCAGCATTACAGGGGATCAGCCCCAGCATTTT. It specifies CASITGDQPQHF.

This chain joins TRBV5-1 and TRBJ2-2, with TRBD2 matching 11 bases. The CDR3 has 17 residues. Losses at the gene ends were 4 bases for V and 6 bases for J; bases not matched to a gene: 11. Germline V gene lookup returns CDR1 SGHRS and CDR2 YFSETQ. This CDR3 is CASSVGLAEASSGELFF. DNA for the CDR3: TGCGCCAGCAGCGTGGGACTAGCGGAGGCCTCGTCCGGGGAGCTGTTTTTT.

This rearrangement joins TRBV28 to TRBJ1-2, with 7 bases matching TRBD1. There are 16 residues in the CDR3. The V gene end was trimmed by 3 bases and the J gene end by 3 bases; junction bases not matched to a gene: 10. CDR1 MDHEN and CDR2 SYDVKM come from the germline V gene. The CDR3, as DNA: TGTGCCAGCAGTTTCCGACAGGGCTTCCCCGACTATGGCTACACCTTC. Its translation: CASSFRQGFPDYGYTF.

V and J are TRBV25-1 and TRBJ1-1, with 8 nucleotides matching TRBD1. The V segment lost 4 bases and the J segment 2 bases; nucleotides outside the gene matches: 6. Germline V CDR1 and CDR2: MGHDK, SYGVNS. The CDR3 has 15 amino acids. In nucleotides, the CDR3 is TGTGCCAGCAGTGCCCCCGGGACAGGTAACACTGAAGCTTTCTTT. This translates into CASSAPGTGNTEAFF.

V and J are TRBV24-1 and TRBJ1-1; D may be TRBD1 (6 bases). The CDR3 is 13 amino acids. Germline assignment: CDR1 KGHDR and CDR2 SFDVKD. Trimming took 4 bases from V and 8 from J, leaving 13 bases between them. The CDR3, as DNA: TGTGCCACCAGTGACCGGGACACCCGGGAAGCTTTCTTT. It specifies CATSDRDTREAFF.

The CDR3 sequence is CATSDSGEGETQYF. CDR3 in DNA: TGTGCCACCAGTGATTCGGGGGAGGGAGAGACCCAGTACTTC. The chain employs TRBV24-1 and TRBJ2-5, with 7 bases that match TRBD2. The germline gives CDR1 KGHDR, CDR2 SFDVKD. The CDR3 has 14 residues. After removal of 2 bases from V and 4 bases from J, the junction contained 3 bases not matched to a gene.

The chain has TRBV7-9 and TRBJ1-2; 7 nucleotides line up with TRBD1. There are 16 residues in the CDR3. The trim removed 1 base at V and 6 bases at J, leaving 11 bases unmatched. Germline-derived CDR1 and CDR2 are SEHNR and FQNEAQ (reference sequence). The CDR3 DNA reads as TGTGCCAGCAGCTTAGACAGGGGATTTTTCAGTGATGGCTACACCTTC. It codes for CASSLDRGFFSDGYTF.

This chain uses TRBV18 with TRBJ2-3; D may be TRBD2 (6 bases). Germline V lookup: CDR1 KGHSH, CDR2 LQKENI. This CDR3 comprises 16 residues. The V and J ends lost 4 bases and 0 bases respectively, with 14 bases between them. CDR3 residues: CASSREPGTSTDTQYF. Written as DNA, the CDR3 is TGTGCCAGCTCACGTGAACCGGGGACTAGCACAGATACGCAGTATTTT.

The chain uses TRBV9 and TRBJ2-5, with D perhaps TRBD1 (6 bases). Trimming pared 6 bases from V and 2 bases from J, leaving 11 bases between. The length of the CDR3 is 13 residues. In germline, CDR1 is SGDLS, CDR2 YYNGEE. The CDR3 protein is CASTSRGQETQYF. CDR3 coding DNA: TGTGCCAGCACCTCTAGGGGGCAAGAGACCCAGTACTTC.

Note on this clone: At the DNA level, this CDR3 is encoded by other sequences in the same sample as well. The V gene is TRBV5-4, the J gene TRBJ1-2; D is unclear. The germline V and J ends were trimmed by 0 bases and 7 bases, with 10 bases remaining between them. The germline V gene encodes CDR1 SGHNT and CDR2 YYREEE (reference sequence). The CDR3 is 13 residues long. The CDR3 coding sequence is TGTGCCAGCAGCTTGGATGGCCCGGGTGGCTACACCTTC. Its translation: CASSLDGPGGYTF.